This TCR beta chain is from a study of blood T cell repertoires in COVID-19. For the study at large: Samples came from the United States, Italy and Spain, spanning acute and convalescent COVID-19. Sources were T cells, B-cell-depleted T cells, or PBMCs; the material itself was cDNA or gDNA.

The CDR3 extends over 14 amino acids. The V end lost 3 bases, the J end lost 3 bases, and 12 bases lay between the germline ends. The germline V gene encodes CDR1 MDHEN and CDR2 SYDVKM. Authors' processing steps: Nucleated cell counts were estimated from reference gene primer amplification. Produced via immunoSEQ multiplex PCR; TCRdb's table is partial and in-frame only. The DNA gave D and trimming, while V, J and clone size come from that table. The table shows 150,000 to 200,000 clones, with 86% occurring only once. This chain uses TRBV28 with TRBJ2-7; D is possibly TRBD1 (6 bases). Sequences were obtained from peripheral blood. This receptor was identified in a man aged 55 to 70 with acute or convalescent COVID-19. The CDR3, as DNA: TGTGCCAGCAGTTTTGTTGACAGGCACTACGAGCAGTACTTC. Protein sequence: CASSFVDRHYEQYF.